This TCR beta chain stems from a study of cytomegalovirus exposure and HLA in healthy donors. The CDR3 extends over 13 amino acids. Per the germline V gene, CDR1 is MNHEY and CDR2 is SMNVEV (reference sequence). V lost 5 bases, J lost 7 bases, and 15 bases lay in between. On this clone: What it recognizes is unknown.

Amplification used 60 Vbeta primers and 13 Jbeta primers. Only in-frame clones appear in the TCRdb table, and some are missing; sequencing was by immunoSEQ multiplex PCR. In the table there are 120,000 or so clones, under 85% of which are singletons. Study results and caveats: Among the CMV-associated chains, a few were confirmed in vitro as specific for CMV antigens. Analysis was carried out at a later point, and it linked a missense DCLRE1C variant to TCR beta V- and J-gene trimming. For most subjects, TCR beta sequences were reported to predict HLA-A and HLA-B alleles with accuracy. The authors assumed roughly uniform sequencing depth across donors for presence/absence analyses.

The sequenced material came from PBMCs. The receptor's source is a man between 18 and 35 years old in good health and CMV-seropositive. V and J are TRBV27 and TRBJ2-7; TRBD2 is a possible D gene (5 bases). The DNA for the CDR3 is TGTGCCAGCAGTCCCCTCGGACGGGGTGAGCAGTACTTC. This encodes CASSPLGRGEQYF.